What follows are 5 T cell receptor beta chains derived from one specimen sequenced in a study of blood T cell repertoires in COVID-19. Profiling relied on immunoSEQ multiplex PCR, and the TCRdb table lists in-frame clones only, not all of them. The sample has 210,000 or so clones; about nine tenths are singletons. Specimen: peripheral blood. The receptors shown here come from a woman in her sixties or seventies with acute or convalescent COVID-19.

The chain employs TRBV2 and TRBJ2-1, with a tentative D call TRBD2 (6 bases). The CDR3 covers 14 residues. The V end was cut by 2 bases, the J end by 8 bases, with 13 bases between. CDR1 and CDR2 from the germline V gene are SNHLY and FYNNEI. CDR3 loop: CASSELRGVDEQFF. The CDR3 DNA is TGTGCCAGCAGTGAATTGCGCGGGGTCGATGAGCAGTTCTTC.

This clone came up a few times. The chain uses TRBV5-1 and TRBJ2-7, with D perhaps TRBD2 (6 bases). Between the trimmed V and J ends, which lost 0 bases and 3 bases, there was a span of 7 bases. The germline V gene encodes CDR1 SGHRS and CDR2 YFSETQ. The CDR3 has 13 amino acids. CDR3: CASSLEAGYEQYF. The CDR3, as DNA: TGCGCCAGCAGCTTGGAAGCGGGCTACGAGCAGTACTTC.

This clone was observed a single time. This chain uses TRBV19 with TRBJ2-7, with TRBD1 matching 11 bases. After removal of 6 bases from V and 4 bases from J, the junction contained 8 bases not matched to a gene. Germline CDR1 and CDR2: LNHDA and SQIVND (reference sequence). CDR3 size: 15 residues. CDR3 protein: CASRVSGTGGYEQYF. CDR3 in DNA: TGTGCCAGTAGAGTCAGTGGGACAGGGGGATACGAGCAGTACTTC.

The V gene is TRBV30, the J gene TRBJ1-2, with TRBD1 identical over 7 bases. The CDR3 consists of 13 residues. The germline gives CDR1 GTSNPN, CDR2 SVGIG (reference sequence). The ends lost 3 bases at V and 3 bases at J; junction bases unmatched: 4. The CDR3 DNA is TGTGCCTGGAGCCCCGACAGGGACTATGGCTACACCTTC. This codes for CAWSPDRDYGYTF.

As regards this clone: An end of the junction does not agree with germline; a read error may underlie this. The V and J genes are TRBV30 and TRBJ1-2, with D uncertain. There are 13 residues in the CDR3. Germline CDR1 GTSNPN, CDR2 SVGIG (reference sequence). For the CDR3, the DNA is TGTGCGTGGATCCCGTCGGGGAATTATGGCTACACCTTC. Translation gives CAWIPSGNYGYTF.